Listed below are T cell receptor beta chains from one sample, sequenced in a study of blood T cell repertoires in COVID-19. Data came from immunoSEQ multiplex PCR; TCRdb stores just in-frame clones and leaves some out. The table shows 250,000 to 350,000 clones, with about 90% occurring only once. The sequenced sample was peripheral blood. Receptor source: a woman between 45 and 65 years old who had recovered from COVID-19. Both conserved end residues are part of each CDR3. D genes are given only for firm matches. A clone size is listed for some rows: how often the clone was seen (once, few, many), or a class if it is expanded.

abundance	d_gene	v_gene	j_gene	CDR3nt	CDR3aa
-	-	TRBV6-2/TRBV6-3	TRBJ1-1	TGTGCCAGCAGTTCCCAAGACAGGTACACTGAAGCTTTCTTT	CASSSQDRYTEAFF
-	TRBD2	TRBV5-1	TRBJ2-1	TGCGCCAGCAGCTTGGATGGACTAGCGATTTTTGATGAGCAGTTCTTC	CASSLDGLAIFDEQFF
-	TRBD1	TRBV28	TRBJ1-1	TGTGCCAGCACCTTTCCGGGACAGGTTAACACTGAAGCTTTCTTT	CASTFPGQVNTEAFF
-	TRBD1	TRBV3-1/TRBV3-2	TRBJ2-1	TGTGCCAGCAGCCAAGACGTCAGGGGGAATGAGCAGTTCTTC	CASSQDVRGNEQFF
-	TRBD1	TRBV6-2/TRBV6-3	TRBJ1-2	TGTGCCAGCAGCCCCCGACCCGCAGGGGGCGCGGGGGGCTACACCTTC	CASSPRPAGGAGGYTF
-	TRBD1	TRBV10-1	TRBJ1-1	TGCGCCCGCAGTGGGGGGGACAGGGGGGTCACTGAAGCTTTCTTT	CARSGGDRGVTEAFF
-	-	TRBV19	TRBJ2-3	TGTGCCAGTATGCCAAGGAGAGCAGATACGCAGTATTTT	CASMPRRADTQYF
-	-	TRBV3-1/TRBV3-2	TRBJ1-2	TGTGCCAGCAGCCCACGATGGGCCGGGGCTAACTATGGCTACACCTTC	CASSPRWAGANYGYTF
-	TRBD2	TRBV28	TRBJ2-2	TGTGCCAGCAGTTCCCCCGGGACTACAGACACCGGGGAGCTGTTTTTT	CASSSPGTTDTGELFF
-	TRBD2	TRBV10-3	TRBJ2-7	TGTGCCATCAGGTTCACTAGCGAGGGCGAGCAGTACTTC	CAIRFTSEGEQYF
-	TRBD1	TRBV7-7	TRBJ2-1	TGTGCTAGCAGCCCGAATTCCGGGACAGGGTCAAATGAGCAGTTCTTC	CASSPNSGTGSNEQFF
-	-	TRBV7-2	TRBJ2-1	TGTGCCAGCAGCCGGGGTGAGTCACTGGCCCAAAGGCAGTTCTTC	CASSRGESLAQRQFF
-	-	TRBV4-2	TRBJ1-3	TGTGCCAGCAGACTCACCAGTGGGGGGTTCTCTGGAAACACCATATATTTT	CASRLTSGGFSGNTIYF
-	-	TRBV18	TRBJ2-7	TGTGCCAGCTCCCCGTCCCAGGAAAGCTCCTACGAGCAGTACTTC	CASSPSQESSYEQYF
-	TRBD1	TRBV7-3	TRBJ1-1	TGTGCCAGCAGCCTCCTCGGGACAGCGAACACTGAAGCTTTCTTT	CASSLLGTANTEAFF
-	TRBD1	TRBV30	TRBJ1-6	TGTGCCTGGAGTGGATGGCAGGGGGACAATTCACCCCTCCACTTT	CAWSGWQGDNSPLHF
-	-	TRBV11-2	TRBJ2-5	TGTGCCAGCAGCTTAGAGGGGCAGGGTCGCGGAGAGACCCAGTACTTC	CASSLEGQGRGETQYF
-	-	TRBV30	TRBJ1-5	TGTGCCTGGAGTGAGGGCGGGGCGAGCAATCAGCCCCAGCATTTT	CAWSEGGASNQPQHF
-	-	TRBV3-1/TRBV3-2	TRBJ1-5	TGTGCCAGCAGCCAAGATAGCACGCGTCAGGGTGGGAATCAGCCCCAGCATTTT	CASSQDSTRQGGNQPQHF
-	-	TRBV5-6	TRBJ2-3	TGTGCCAGCAGCTTGGCCCCGACAAGCACAGATACGCAGTATTTT	CASSLAPTSTDTQYF
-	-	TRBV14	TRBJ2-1	TGTGCCAGCAGCCAAGATAAAGGAGCCTACTCCTACAATGAGCAGTTCTTC	CASSQDKGAYSYNEQFF
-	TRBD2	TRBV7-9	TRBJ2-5	TGTGCCAGCAGCTCGGGACTAGCGTCACCCGAGACCCAGTACTTC	CASSSGLASPETQYF
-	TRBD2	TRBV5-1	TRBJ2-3	TGCGCCAGCAGCTTGGGGAATAGCGGGAGAACAGATACGCAGTATTTT	CASSLGNSGRTDTQYF
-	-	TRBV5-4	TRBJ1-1	TGTGCCAGCAGCCTGCCACAGGGTTGGGAGACTGAAGCTTTCTTT	CASSLPQGWETEAFF
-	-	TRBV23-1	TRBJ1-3	TGCGCCAGCAGTCAACCATCACAGTGGGGCAGGGGTGAATCTGGAAACACCATATATTTT	CASSQPSQWGRGESGNTIYF
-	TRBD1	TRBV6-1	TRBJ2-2	TGTGCCAGCAGAGAAAGGACAGGGCAGAACACCGGGGAGCTGTTTTTT	CASRERTGQNTGELFF
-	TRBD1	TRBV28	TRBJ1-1	TGTGCCAGCACCCAACCGGGACAGGGGTTGACTGAAGCTTTCTTT	CASTQPGQGLTEAFF
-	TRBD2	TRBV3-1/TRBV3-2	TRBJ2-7	TGTGCCAGCAGCCAAGATAGGGTGCTAGCGGGAGCCTCCTACGAGCAGTACTTC	CASSQDRVLAGASYEQYF
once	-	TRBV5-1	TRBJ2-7	TGCGCCAGCAGCTTAGGCCCTACAGGGTCCTACGAGCAGTACTTC	CASSLGPTGSYEQYF
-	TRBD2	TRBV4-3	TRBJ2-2	TGCGCCAGCAGCCTCACTATAGCGGGGGGAGACACCGGGGAGCTGTTTTTT	CASSLTIAGGDTGELFF
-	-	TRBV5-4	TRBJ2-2	TGTGCCAGCAGCCCGACAACCTCCGGGGAGCTGTTTTTT	CASSPTTSGELFF
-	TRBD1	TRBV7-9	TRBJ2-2	TGTGCCAGCAGCTCACTCGACTCGGGACAGACTACCGGGGAGCTGTTTTTT	CASSSLDSGQTTGELFF
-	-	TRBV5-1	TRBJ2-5	TGCGCCAGCAGCTTGGCAGGGGGGCATCAAGAGACCCAGTACTTC	CASSLAGGHQETQYF
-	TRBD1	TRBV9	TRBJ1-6	TGTGCCAGCAGCGGAGCGTCAGGGGGTACAGGAAATAATTCACCCCTCCACTTT	CASSGASGGTGNNSPLHF
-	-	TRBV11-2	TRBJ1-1	TGTGCCAGCAGCTTAGTAGCATGGCAGGGGAAGGTTGGAGCTTTCTTT	CASSLVAWQGKVGAFF
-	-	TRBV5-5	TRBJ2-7	TGTGCCAGCAGCTTACTGGGGCCCTCCTACGAGCAGTACTTC	CASSLLGPSYEQYF
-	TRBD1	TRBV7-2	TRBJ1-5	TGTGCCAGCAGCTTAGTAGGGACAGGTTATAGCAATCAGCCCCAGCATTTT	CASSLVGTGYSNQPQHF
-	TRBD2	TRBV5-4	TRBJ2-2	TGTGCCAGCAGCTCTAGCGGGCTAAACACCGGGGAGCTGTTTTTT	CASSSSGLNTGELFF
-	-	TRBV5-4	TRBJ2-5	TGTGCCAGCAGTTTAGACTGGGAGACCCAGTACTTC	CASSLDWETQYF